This is a list of T cell receptor beta chains from one sample in a study of blood T cell repertoires in COVID-19. The assay was immunoSEQ multiplex PCR, and TCRdb's table has in-frame clones only and misses some. The sample consists of about 32,000 clones, 85% of them appearing once. Sequencing was performed on peripheral blood. These TCRs come from a man aged 60 to 75 with active or convalescent COVID-19. The CDR3 runs from the conserved cysteine through the conserved F or W. The D gene is left open where the match is weak. For some rows the clone size is stated as once, few or many, or as a class when expanded; others skip it.

v_call	d_call	clone_size	j_call	cdr3_nt	cdr3_aa
TRBV9	.	.	TRBJ2-3	TGTGCCAGCGTCCTCCAGGGCACAGATACGCAGTATTTT	CASVLQGTDTQYF
TRBV29-1	.	.	TRBJ1-4	TGCAGCGTTGTACGTGGCGGGGAAAAACTGTTTTTT	CSVVRGGEKLFF
TRBV3-1/TRBV3-2	TRBD1	.	TRBJ2-1	TGTGCCAGCAGCAGAGCGGTCCGGACAGGGGGCTACAATGAGCAGTTCTTC	CASSRAVRTGGYNEQFF
TRBV4-2	TRBD1	many	TRBJ2-6	TGTGCCAGCAGCCAAGCAACAGGGGGCGTTGGGGCCAACGTCCTGACTTTC	CASSQATGGVGANVLTF
TRBV28	TRBD1	.	TRBJ1-6	TGTGCCAGCTACCCGGGGGGACAGGCGGGAAATTCACCCCTCCACTTT	CASYPGGQAGNSPLHF
TRBV5-5	.	.	TRBJ1-2	TGTGCCAGCAGCTCAACGGCGCAGGGATTGAGGGGCTACACCTTC	CASSSTAQGLRGYTF
TRBV5-4	.	.	TRBJ2-5	TGTGCCAGCAGCCCGGATGCGGGGTCCCAGTACTTC	CASSPDAGSQYF
TRBV19	TRBD1	.	TRBJ2-3	TGTGCCAGTAGTATGCTGGGGATGAGGGGGCCAGATACGCAGTATTTT	CASSMLGMRGPDTQYF
TRBV15	.	.	TRBJ1-4	TGTGCCACCAGCAGATCGGCTAATGAAAAACTGTTTTTT	CATSRSANEKLFF
TRBV7-2	.	few	TRBJ2-1	TGTGCCAGCAGCCTCAGGCCAGGGGAGCAGTTCTTC	CASSLRPGEQFF
TRBV6-1	TRBD1	.	TRBJ1-2	TGTGCCAGCAGCCTCGGGACAGGGGGCTCATCCACCTTC	CASSLGTGGSSTF
TRBV25-1	TRBD1	.	TRBJ1-4	TGTGCCAGCAGTGGACAGGGAAATGAAAAACTGTTTTTT	CASSGQGNEKLFF
TRBV5-4	.	.	TRBJ2-1	TGTGCCAGCAGCCGACCTAGCGACCTCTACAATGAGCAGTTCTTC	CASSRPSDLYNEQFF
TRBV2	.	.	TRBJ1-5	TGTGCCAGCAGTGGGTTCTATAGCAATCAGCCCCAGCATTTT	CASSGFYSNQPQHF
TRBV9	.	.	TRBJ2-6	TGTGCCAGCAGCGTAGGATGGGCTTCTGGGGCCAACGTCCTGACTTTC	CASSVGWASGANVLTF
TRBV28	TRBD1	once	TRBJ1-2	TGTGCCAGCAGCCCCGGACAGGGGGCGACGAAGGGCTACACCTTC	CASSPGQGATKGYTF
TRBV19	.	.	TRBJ2-5	TGTGCCAGTAGCAAAGTAGGGGTGGGCCAAGAGACCCAGTACTTC	CASSKVGVGQETQYF
TRBV6-1	TRBD1	.	TRBJ2-3	TGTGCCAGCAGTGAAACGCCCCCCGGCCCAGGGGGCGAGTATTTT	CASSETPPGPGGEYF
TRBV6-5	.	.	TRBJ1-5	TGTGCCAGCAGTTACCGAGTGGGGGCCAATCAGCCCCAGCATTTT	CASSYRVGANQPQHF
TRBV4-1	TRBD1	.	TRBJ1-3	TGCGCCAGCAGCCAAGACCCCGGGACAGGGAAATATTTT	CASSQDPGTGKYF
TRBV19	TRBD1	.	TRBJ1-5	TGTGCCAGTAGTACGACAGGGGGAAGCAATCAGCCCCAGCATTTT	CASSTTGGSNQPQHF
TRBV27	.	.	TRBJ1-6	TGTGCCAGCAGTTTAGAGGGGGAGAAGTACCCCCTCCACTTT	CASSLEGEKYPLHF
TRBV5-1	.	.	TRBJ2-3	TGCGCCAGCAGCTTGGGCAGGGGATTCGGTACAGATACGCAGTATTTT	CASSLGRGFGTDTQYF
TRBV9	TRBD2	.	TRBJ2-2	TGTGCCAGCAGCGTGACTAGCGGGAGCTACACCGGGGAGCTGTTTTTT	CASSVTSGSYTGELFF
TRBV2	TRBD1	.	TRBJ1-5	TGTGCCAAGGGAGACAGGGGGAGCAATCAGCCCCAGCATTTT	CAKGDRGSNQPQHF
TRBV5-1	.	.	TRBJ1-3	TGCGCCAGCAGCTTAGGAGCCGCAAGTGACACCATATATTTT	CASSLGAASDTIYF
TRBV3-1/TRBV3-2	.	.	TRBJ2-1	TGTGCCAGCAGCCAATACAACAATGAGCAGTTCTTC	CASSQYNNEQFF
TRBV6-6	.	.	TRBJ1-2	TGTGCCAGCAGTCCAACATTCACGCCGGGGACTCGCTATGGCTACACCTTC	CASSPTFTPGTRYGYTF
TRBV7-9	TRBD1	.	TRBJ2-1	TGTGCCTCCGCTCGCCAGGGGGCCTACAATGAGCAGTTCTTC	CASARQGAYNEQFF
TRBV27	TRBD2	.	TRBJ2-2	TGTGCCAGCAGTCGATGGACTAGCGGGGGGGCCGGCGGGGAGCTGTTTTTT	CASSRWTSGGAGGELFF
TRBV24-1	TRBD2	once	TRBJ2-3	TGTGCCACCAGTGATTTCCGCCGACTAGCACTTAGCACAGATACGCAGTATTTT	CATSDFRRLALSTDTQYF
TRBV28	.	.	TRBJ2-2	TGTGCCAGCAACAGCCCGCCCGGCACCGGGGAGCTGTTTTTT	CASNSPPGTGELFF
TRBV11-2	TRBD1	.	TRBJ1-6	TGTGCCAGCAGCCGAGGACAGGCGGGGTATAATTCACCCCTCCACTTT	CASSRGQAGYNSPLHF
TRBV7-2	.	once	TRBJ2-1	TGTGCCAGCAGCCATACGCGGACCTACAATGAGCAGTTCTTC	CASSHTRTYNEQFF
TRBV2	TRBD1	.	TRBJ1-1	TGTGCCAGCACCCGGACAGGGGGCACTGAAGCTTTCTTT	CASTRTGGTEAFF
TRBV19	.	.	TRBJ1-1	TGTGCCAGTAGTATTGCCGGGGGGGCTTTCTTT	CASSIAGGAFF
TRBV7-7	TRBD2	.	TRBJ2-5	TGTGCCAGCAGCCGTCTGCCGCGGGGGAACTCGTACCAAGAGACCCAGTACTTC	CASSRLPRGNSYQETQYF
TRBV20-1	TRBD1	.	TRBJ2-5	TGCAGTGCTTGTGACAGGGCTGGAGAGACCCAGTACTTC	CSACDRAGETQYF
TRBV15	TRBD2	.	TRBJ2-1	TGTGCCACCAGCAGGGCTAGCGGGGGAAATGAGCAGTTCTTC	CATSRASGGNEQFF
TRBV6-4	TRBD1	.	TRBJ1-2	TGTGCCGCTGGGGACAGAGATTCATTTGGCTACACCTTC	CAAGDRDSFGYTF
TRBV7-8	.	.	TRBJ1-1	TGTGCCAGCAGCTCAACGCCGGGACTCAGGAACACTGAAGCTTTCTTT	CASSSTPGLRNTEAFF
TRBV5-1	TRBD1	.	TRBJ1-1	TGCGCCAGCAGCTTGCGACAGGGTTTCACTGAAGCTTTCTTT	CASSLRQGFTEAFF
TRBV28	.	.	TRBJ2-2	TGTGCCAGCAGTTTATCGGGCCAGGGTACCGGGGAGCTGTTTTTT	CASSLSGQGTGELFF
TRBV6-1	TRBD2	.	TRBJ2-1	TGTGCCAGCAGTGAACGCCTAGCGGGAGTCGTGGGTGAGCAGTTCTTC	CASSERLAGVVGEQFF
TRBV20-1	.	.	TRBJ2-5	TGCAGTGCCGCTCGTCGGGAGACCCAGTACTTC	CSAARRETQYF
TRBV6-5	.	.	TRBJ1-1	TGTGCCAGCCAGAGAGTGGGGCAGGGCGGTACTGAAGCTTTCTTT	CASQRVGQGGTEAFF